The clone carrying this T cell receptor (beta chain) was counted ten times or more. Germline and genes here are mouse. The read ends 4 residues early relative to the CDR3; the germline J gene fills the gap. RNA, once extracted, was reverse transcribed into cDNA for use as the sequencing template. The table came from immunoSEQ multiplex PCR; TCRdb's copy has only in-frame clones and leaves some out. This sample has around 300,000 clones, each found more than once. The data were taken from a study of CD8+ T cells in alopecia areata. A sort of pooled cutaneous lymph node cells used CD4, CD8alpha, NKG2D, NKG2ACE and other stains. V was pared by 0 bases and J by 2 bases, with 11 bases of the junction left unmatched. Germline CDR1 SGHSN, CDR2 HYEKVE. The CDR3 has 18 residues.

The TCR sequence derives from a C3H/HeJ mouse with alopecia areata. The strain's MHC type: H2-k. The chain employs TRBV12-1 and TRBJ1-2; TRBD1 agrees at 10 bases. Material for sequencing was CD4+ T cells sorted from a lymph node. The CDR3 region is CASSLDPVGGQGNSDYTF. The DNA read from the CDR3 is TGTGCCAGCTCTCTCGATCCGGTGGGGGGACAGGGGAACTCC.